The text below deals with one TCR beta chain. The antigen is not known. These data are taken from a study of shared clonotypes between healthy human individuals. Background on the study: Each donor contributed plates that comprised three CD4 naive, three CD4 memory, two CD8 naive and one CD8 memory. Points from the study as a whole: Depth was large, yet rarefaction showed that sorted-subset sequencing was incomplete. Among the subsets, naive ones generally showed larger estimated richness than memory ones.

The CDR3 runs to 15 residues. From germline, CDR1 is SGHAT and CDR2 FQNNGV. V lost 8 bases to trimming and J lost 7 bases; unmatched junction nucleotides: 8. Sequenced by immunoSEQ multiplex PCR; TCRdb stores in-frame clones only, minus some. The repertoire holds hundreds of thousands of clones, with approximately 75% as singletons. The receptor was isolated from a woman in her twenties or thirties in good health. J is TRBJ2-2 and V is TRBV11-2; TRBD1 agrees at 12 bases. Sequencing input: memory CD4+ T cells sorted from blood. Subset indicated: CD45RA-negative fraction. Written as DNA, the CDR3 is TGTGCCAGCGGATGGGGACAGGGGGCAATCGGGGAGCTGTTTTTT. It translates to CASGWGQGAIGELFF.